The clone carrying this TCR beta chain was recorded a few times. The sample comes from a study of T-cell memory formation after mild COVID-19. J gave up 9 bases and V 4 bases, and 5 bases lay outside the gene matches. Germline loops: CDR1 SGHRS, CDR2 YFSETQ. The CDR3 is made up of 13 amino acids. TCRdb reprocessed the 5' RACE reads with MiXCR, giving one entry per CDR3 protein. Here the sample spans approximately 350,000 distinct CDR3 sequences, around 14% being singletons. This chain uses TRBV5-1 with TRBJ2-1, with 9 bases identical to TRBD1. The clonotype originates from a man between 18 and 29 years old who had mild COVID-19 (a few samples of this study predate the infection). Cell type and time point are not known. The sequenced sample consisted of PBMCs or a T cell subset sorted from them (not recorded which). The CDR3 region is CASSAQGAGEQFF. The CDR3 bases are TGCGCCAGCAGCGCACAGGGGGCCGGTGAGCAGTTCTTC. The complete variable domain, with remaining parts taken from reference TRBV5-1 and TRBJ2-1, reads KAGVTQTPRYLIKTRGQQVTLSCSPISGHRSVSWYQQTPGQGLQFLFEYFSETQRNKGNFPGRFSGRQFSNSRSEMNVSTLELGDSALYLCASSAQGAGEQFFGPGTRLTVL.